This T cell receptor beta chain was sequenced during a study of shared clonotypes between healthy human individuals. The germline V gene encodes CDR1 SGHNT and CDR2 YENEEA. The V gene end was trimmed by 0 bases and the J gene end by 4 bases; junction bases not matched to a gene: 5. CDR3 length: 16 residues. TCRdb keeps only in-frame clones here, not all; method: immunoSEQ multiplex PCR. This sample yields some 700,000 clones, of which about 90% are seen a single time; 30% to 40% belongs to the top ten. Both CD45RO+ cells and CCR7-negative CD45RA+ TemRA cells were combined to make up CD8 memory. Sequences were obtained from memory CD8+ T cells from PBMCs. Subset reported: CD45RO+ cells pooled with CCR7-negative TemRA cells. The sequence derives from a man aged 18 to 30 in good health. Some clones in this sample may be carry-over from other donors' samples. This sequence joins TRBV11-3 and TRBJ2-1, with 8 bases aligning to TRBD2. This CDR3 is CASSLEPSGRYNEQFF. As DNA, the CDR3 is TGTGCCAGCAGCTTAGAACCTAGCGGGCGGTACAATGAGCAGTTCTTC.